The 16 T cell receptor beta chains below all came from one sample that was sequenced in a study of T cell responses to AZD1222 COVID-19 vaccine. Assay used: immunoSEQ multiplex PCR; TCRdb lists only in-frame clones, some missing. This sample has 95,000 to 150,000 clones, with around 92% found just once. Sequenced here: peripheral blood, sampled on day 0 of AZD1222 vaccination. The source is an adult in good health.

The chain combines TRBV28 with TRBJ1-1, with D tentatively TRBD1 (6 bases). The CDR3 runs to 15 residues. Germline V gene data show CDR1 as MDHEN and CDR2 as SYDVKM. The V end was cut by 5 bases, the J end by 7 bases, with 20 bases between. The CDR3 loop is CASSQQGSGVVEAFF. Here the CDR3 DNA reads TGTGCCAGCAGTCAACAGGGTTCCGGGGTGGTTGAAGCTTTCTTT.

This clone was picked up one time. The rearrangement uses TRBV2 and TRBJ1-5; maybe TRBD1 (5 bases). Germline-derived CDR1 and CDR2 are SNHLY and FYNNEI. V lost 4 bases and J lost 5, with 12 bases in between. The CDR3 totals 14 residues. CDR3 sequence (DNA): TGTGCCAGCAGTGGCGCAGGGTCCCATCAGCCCCAGCATTTT. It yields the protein CASSGAGSHQPQHF.

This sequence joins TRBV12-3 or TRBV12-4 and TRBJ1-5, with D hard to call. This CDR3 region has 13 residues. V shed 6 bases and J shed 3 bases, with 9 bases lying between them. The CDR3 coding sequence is TGTGCCAGCAGATTCAGTTACAATCAGCCCCAGCATTTT. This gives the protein CASRFSYNQPQHF.

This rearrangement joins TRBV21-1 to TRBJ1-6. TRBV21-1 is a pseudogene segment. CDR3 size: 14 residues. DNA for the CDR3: TGTGCCAGCAGCCGCTGGGAGTCAGGTTCACCCCTCCACTTT. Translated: CASSRWESGSPLHF.

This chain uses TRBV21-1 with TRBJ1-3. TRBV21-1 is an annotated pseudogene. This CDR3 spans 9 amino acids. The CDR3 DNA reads TGTGCCAGCCCCGCCGCCATATATTTT. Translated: CASPAAIYF.

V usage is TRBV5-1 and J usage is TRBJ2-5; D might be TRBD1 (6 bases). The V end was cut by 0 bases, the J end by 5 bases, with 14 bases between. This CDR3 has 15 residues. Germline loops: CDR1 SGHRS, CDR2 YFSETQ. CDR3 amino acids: CASSLDGGQWETQYF. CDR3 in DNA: TGCGCCAGCAGCTTGGATGGCGGACAGTGGGAGACCCAGTACTTC.

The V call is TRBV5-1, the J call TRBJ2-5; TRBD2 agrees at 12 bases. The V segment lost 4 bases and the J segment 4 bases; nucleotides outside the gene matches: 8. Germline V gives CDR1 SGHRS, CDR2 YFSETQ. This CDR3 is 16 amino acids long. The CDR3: CASSPLAGGPRETQYF. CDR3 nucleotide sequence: TGCGCCAGCAGCCCCCTAGCGGGGGGGCCGAGAGAGACCCAGTACTTC.

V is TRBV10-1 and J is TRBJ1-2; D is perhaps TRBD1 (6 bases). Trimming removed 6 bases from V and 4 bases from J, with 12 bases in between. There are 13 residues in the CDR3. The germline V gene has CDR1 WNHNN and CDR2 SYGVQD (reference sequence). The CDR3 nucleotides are TGCGCCAGCAGCCCGGGGGCCCCCTATGGCTACACCTTC. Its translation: CASSPGAPYGYTF.

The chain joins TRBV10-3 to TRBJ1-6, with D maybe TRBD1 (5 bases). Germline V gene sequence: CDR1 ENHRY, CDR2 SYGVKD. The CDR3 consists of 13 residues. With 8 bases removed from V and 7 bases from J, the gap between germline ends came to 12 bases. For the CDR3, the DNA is TGTGCCATCCGCACAGGCTTGAATTCACCCCTCCACTTT. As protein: CAIRTGLNSPLHF.

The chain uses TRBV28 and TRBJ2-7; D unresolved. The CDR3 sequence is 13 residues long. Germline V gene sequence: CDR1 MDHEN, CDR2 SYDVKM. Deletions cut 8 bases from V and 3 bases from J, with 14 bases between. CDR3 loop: CASRTRMGYEQYF. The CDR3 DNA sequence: TGTGCCAGCCGAACAAGAATGGGCTACGAGCAGTACTTC.

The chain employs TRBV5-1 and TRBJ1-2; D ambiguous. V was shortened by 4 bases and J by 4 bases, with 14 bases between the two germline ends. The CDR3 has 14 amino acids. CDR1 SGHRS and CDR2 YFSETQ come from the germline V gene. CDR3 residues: CASSPTHESYGYTF. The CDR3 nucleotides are TGCGCCAGCAGCCCCACCCACGAATCCTATGGCTACACCTTC.

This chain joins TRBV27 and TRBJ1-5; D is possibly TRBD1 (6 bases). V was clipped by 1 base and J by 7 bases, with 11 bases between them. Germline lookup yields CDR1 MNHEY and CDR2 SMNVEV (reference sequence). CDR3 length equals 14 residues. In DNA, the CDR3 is TGTGCCAGCAGTTTATATGGGGGCGAACAGCCCCAGCATTTT. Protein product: CASSLYGGEQPQHF.

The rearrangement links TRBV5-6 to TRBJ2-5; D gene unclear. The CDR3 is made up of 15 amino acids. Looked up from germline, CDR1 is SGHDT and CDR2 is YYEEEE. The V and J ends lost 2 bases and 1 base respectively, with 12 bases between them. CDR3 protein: CASSFTRSPQETQYF. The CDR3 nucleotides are TGTGCCAGCAGCTTCACCCGCTCTCCCCAAGAGACCCAGTACTTC.

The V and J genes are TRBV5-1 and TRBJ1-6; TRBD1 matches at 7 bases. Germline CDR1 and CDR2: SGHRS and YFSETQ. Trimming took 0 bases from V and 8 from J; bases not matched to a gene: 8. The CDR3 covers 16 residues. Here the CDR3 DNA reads TGCGCCAGCAGCTTGGCAGGGTCAGGGGGGGATTCACCCCTCCACTTT. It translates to CASSLAGSGGDSPLHF.

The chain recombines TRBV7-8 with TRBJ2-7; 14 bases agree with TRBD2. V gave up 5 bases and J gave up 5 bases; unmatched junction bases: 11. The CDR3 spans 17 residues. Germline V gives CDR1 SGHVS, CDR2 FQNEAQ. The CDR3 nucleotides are TGTGCCAGCAGCCTCGCCCGGACTAGCGGGGGGATGAACGAGCAGTACTTC. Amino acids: CASSLARTSGGMNEQYF.

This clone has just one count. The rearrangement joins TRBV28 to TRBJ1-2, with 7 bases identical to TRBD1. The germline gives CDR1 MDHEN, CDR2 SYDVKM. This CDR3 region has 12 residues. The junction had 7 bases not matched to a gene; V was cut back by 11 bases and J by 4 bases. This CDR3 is CAYSDRVYGYTF. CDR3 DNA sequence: TGTGCCTACTCCGACAGGGTCTATGGCTACACCTTC.